A single sample gave rise to the 27 T cell receptor beta chains below, sequenced in a study of post-analysis software for immune sequencing data. Whole-study findings and limits: Patients showed TRBV5-6, TRBV5-1 and TRBV20-1 among 4 or 5 TRBV segments more frequent than in controls.

These receptors have no known antigen. The authors incorporated unique molecular identifiers into the TCR beta cDNA libraries. A single record per CDR3 protein comes from TCRdb applying MiXCR to the PCR reads. Of about 540,000 distinct CDR3 sequences in the sample, 34% were seen once. Sequencing input: blood. Receptor source: a girl aged 2-17 years with multiple sclerosis.

This chain uses TRBV11-2 with TRBJ1-4; 7 nucleotides agree with TRBD1. The V gene's germline CDR1 is SGHAT and CDR2 FQNNGV. This CDR3 comprises 13 residues. Germline trimming cut 7 bases from V and 10 bases from J; bases unmatched to any gene: 9. The CDR3 DNA sequence: TGTGCCAGCAAACGGGCTGGACAGGTAAAACTGTTTTTT. Protein: CASKRAGQVKLFF.

The DNA for the CDR3 is TGCAGTGCTGTTATGATCGGGGTAAAACTTTACAATGAGCAGTTCTTC. Amino acid sequence: CSAVMIGVKLYNEQFF. V usage is TRBV20-1 and J usage is TRBJ2-1, with TRBD2 as a possible D gene (5 bases). Looked up from germline, CDR1 is DFQATT and CDR2 is SNEGSKA (reference sequence). The CDR3 totals 16 residues. Trimming cost V 5 bases and J 4 bases, with 21 bases left between them.

The chain employs TRBV7-2 and TRBJ2-3; a weak D match, TRBD2 (6 bases). Trimming cost V 1 base and J 5 bases, with 19 bases left between them. Germline CDR1 SGHTA, CDR2 FQGNSA. CDR3 length: 17 amino acids. CDR3 nucleotide sequence: TGTGCCAGCAGCTTAGATGGCGGGGAATCCGCCAGAGATACGCAGTATTTT. Translated, it gives CASSLDGGESARDTQYF.

This chain links TRBV20-1 with TRBJ2-5; 7 nucleotides agree with TRBD1. Looked up from germline, CDR1 is DFQATT and CDR2 is SNEGSKA (reference sequence). V lost 6 bases and J lost 3; bases outside the gene matches: 1. The length of the CDR3 is 11 residues. The DNA of the CDR3 is TGCAGTGCCGGACAGGAAGAGACCCAGTACTTC. Translating gives CSAGQEETQYF.

This clonotype was seen only a few times. The chain is built from TRBV29-1 and TRBJ2-1, with 10 bases identical to TRBD2. This CDR3 region has 13 residues. Germline CDR1 and CDR2: SQVTM and ANQGSEA. Losses at the gene ends were 4 bases for V and 10 bases for J; bases not matched to a gene: 7. CDR3 amino acids: CSVASGGAHEQFF. The DNA for the CDR3 is TGCAGCGTTGCCAGCGGGGGGGCACACGAGCAGTTCTTC.

The gene calls are TRBV10-3 and TRBJ2-3, with D possibly being TRBD2 (6 bases). The CDR3 is made up of 15 amino acids. Germline V gives CDR1 ENHRY, CDR2 SYGVKD. V lost 6 bases, J lost 2 bases, and 15 bases lay in between. The CDR3 reads CAISGGTYNTDTQYF. Written as DNA, the CDR3 is TGTGCCATCAGCGGCGGGACTTATAACACAGATACGCAGTATTTT.

The genes are TRBV10-3 and TRBJ2-5; D is unresolved. The CDR3 is made up of 12 amino acids. Looked up from germline, CDR1 is ENHRY and CDR2 is SYGVKD. Trimming shortened V by 2 bases and J by 5 bases, and 6 bases separated the two germline ends. The CDR3 DNA reads as TGTGCCATCAGTGAGGTCGGTGAGACCCAGTACTTC. Residues: CAISEVGETQYF.

This clonotype was observed a few times. CDR3 in amino acids: CASSQDKAGSQYF. CDR3 bases: TGTGCCAGCAGCCAAGATAAGGCCGGGTCGCAGTATTTT. The chain links TRBV4-2 to TRBJ2-3; D not certain. Germline V gene sequence: CDR1 LGHNA, CDR2 YNFKEQ. Trimming took off 0 bases at V and 10 bases at J, with 11 bases between the two ends. The CDR3 has 13 amino acids.

The sample holds many counts of this clonotype. The chain combines TRBV25-1 with TRBJ2-7; TRBD1 might be the D (6 bases). There are 16 residues in the CDR3. Germline-derived CDR1 and CDR2 are MGHDK and SYGVNS. Trimming took 2 bases from V and 3 from J, leaving 17 bases between them. The CDR3 coding sequence is TGTGCCAGCAGTGAACACAGGGTGTCTGGGGTCTACGAGCAGTACTTC. Translated, it gives CASSEHRVSGVYEQYF.

The chain carries TRBV2 and TRBJ1-2, with TRBD1 identical over 9 bases. The CDR3 is 15 residues long. The germline CDR1 and CDR2 sequences are SNHLY and FYNNEI. The trim removed 5 bases at V and 4 bases at J, leaving 8 bases unmatched. DNA of the CDR3: TGTGCCAGCAGTTATATCGGGGACAGGGCCTATGGCTACACCTTC. It translates to CASSYIGDRAYGYTF.

The V and J genes are TRBV28 and TRBJ2-1, with a weak D call TRBD2 (6 bases). V dropped 2 bases and J dropped 4 bases, with 15 bases sitting between them. Germline V CDR1 and CDR2: MDHEN, SYDVKM. The CDR3 has 16 amino acids. For the CDR3, the DNA is TGTGCCAGCAGTTTAGGGCCGGGGGTCGGATACAATGAGCAGTTCTTC. Encoded protein: CASSLGPGVGYNEQFF. Together with reference TRBV28 and TRBJ2-1, the CDR3 gives the full variable domain: DVKVTQSSRYLVKRTGEKVFLECVQDMDHENMFWYRQDPGLGLRLIYFSYDVKMKEKGDIPEGYSVSREKKERFSLILESASTNQTSMYLCASSLGPGVGYNEQFFGPGTRLTVL.

This clonotype was observed a single time. The chain couples TRBV25-1 to TRBJ2-7; 7 nucleotides agree with TRBD1. The length of the CDR3 is 16 residues. Trimming at V came to 6 bases and at J to 0 bases, leaving 11 bases not matched to a gene. In germline, CDR1 is MGHDK, CDR2 SYGVNS. CDR3 amino acids: CASSRGTATNSYEQYF. The CDR3 region has the DNA TGTGCCAGCAGCCGAGGGACAGCGACTAACTCCTACGAGCAGTACTTC.

The CDR3 spells CATSVQSSYNEQFF. CDR3 coding DNA: TGTGCCACCTCAGTGCAGTCCTCCTACAATGAGCAGTTCTTC. The rearrangement uses TRBV11-2 and TRBJ2-1; D call uncertain. Trimming removed 10 bases from V and 0 bases from J, with 13 bases in between. This CDR3 has 14 residues. CDR1 is SGHAT and CDR2 is FQNNGV in the germline V gene. Supplemented by reference TRBV11-2 and TRBJ2-1, the full variable domain reads EAGVAQSPRYKIIEKRQSVAFWCNPISGHATLYWYQQILGQGPKLLIQFQNNGVVDDSQLPKDRFSAERLKGVDSTLKIQPAKLEDSAVYLCATSVQSSYNEQFFGPGTRLTVL.

The CDR3 sequence is CASSLGLGGRRSDTQYF. The CDR3 nucleotides read TGTGCCAGCAGTTTGGGGCTGGGAGGCCGCCGATCCGATACGCAGTATTTT. The V call is TRBV12-3 or TRBV12-4, the J call TRBJ2-3; TRBD2 is a possible D gene (6 bases). CDR3 length: 17 residues. V shed 3 bases and J shed 6 bases, with 22 bases lying between them.

The J gene is TRBJ1-1, the V gene TRBV7-3; 9 bases are shared with TRBD1. The junction had 4 bases not matched to a gene; V was cut back by 5 bases and J by 3 bases. This CDR3 is built from 14 residues. Germline assignment: CDR1 SGHTA and CDR2 FQGTGA. The CDR3 sequence: CASSPGQGHTEAFF. The CDR3, as DNA: TGTGCCAGCAGCCCGGGACAGGGTCACACTGAAGCTTTCTTT.

The chain has TRBV20-1 and TRBJ1-2; TRBD1 might be the D (6 bases). The CDR3 is made up of 14 amino acids. Trimming removed 4 bases from V and 3 bases from J, with 15 bases in between. Germline CDR1 DFQATT, CDR2 SNEGSKA (reference sequence). The CDR3 sequence: CSATPQGWDYGYTF. The DNA of the CDR3 is TGCAGTGCTACCCCACAGGGTTGGGACTATGGCTACACCTTC.

The rearrangement uses TRBV6-7 and TRBJ2-1; the D is unclear. The J call may be wrong; the DNA end is better matched by TRBJ2-7. TRBV6-7 is labeled an ORF, and its function is uncertain. CDR3 size: 16 residues. The CDR3, as DNA: TGTGCCAGCAGTTCCCGGACCGAAAGCTCCTACAATGAGCAGTACTTC. It encodes CASSSRTESSYNEQYF.

This chain joins TRBV2 and TRBJ1-2, with 9 positions matching TRBD1. CDR1 SNHLY and CDR2 FYNNEI come from the germline V gene. V was clipped by 7 bases and J by 1 base; unmatched bases: 7. The CDR3 is 15 residues long. CDR3 sequence (DNA): TGTGCCAGCACGGACAGGGGTGCAAATAACTATGGCTACACCTTC. Amino acid sequence: CASTDRGANNYGYTF.

The CDR3 loop reads CSARKGAGEETQYF. The CDR3 coding sequence is TGCAGTGCTAGAAAGGGGGCTGGGGAGGAGACCCAGTACTTC. The chain has TRBV20-1 and TRBJ2-5; 7 bases agree with TRBD1. Germline values: CDR1 DFQATT, CDR2 SNEGSKA (reference sequence). The CDR3 has 14 amino acids. V lost 2 bases, J lost 5 bases, and 8 bases stayed unmatched.

CDR3 nucleotide sequence: TGTGCCACCAGCAGTGATCCCGGCGGGGGGGCAGAGACCCAGTACTTC. Encoded protein: CATSSDPGGGAETQYF. The V and J genes are TRBV15 and TRBJ2-5; 9 nucleotides match TRBD2. With 3 bases clipped from V and 4 bases from J, the junction kept 9 bases outside the gene matches. This CDR3 region has 16 residues. Germline V gene sequence: CDR1 LNHNV, CDR2 YYDKDF (reference sequence).

The V call is TRBV5-1, the J call TRBJ2-5, with 12 bases identical to TRBD2. The CDR3 has 16 amino acids. Germline V CDR1 and CDR2: SGHRS, YFSETQ. The V gene end was trimmed by 0 bases and the J gene end by 5 bases; junction bases not matched to a gene: 5. Written as DNA, the CDR3 is TGCGCCAGCAGCTTGGCCCAGACTAGCGGGGGTGAGACCCAGTACTTC. It yields the protein CASSLAQTSGGETQYF.

The chain's CDR3 is CASSPARLTGANVLTF. The CDR3 DNA follows: TGTGCCAGCAGTCCAGCTAGGTTGACTGGGGCCAACGTCCTGACTTTC. This sequence joins TRBV12-3 or TRBV12-4 and TRBJ2-6; no firm D call. V lost 5 bases, J lost 2 bases, and 13 bases lay in between. CDR3 size: 16 residues.

In its sample, this clonotype was seen a few times. The CDR3 DNA reads as TGTGCCAGCAGCGTAGGGGTAGGTCAGGGCGGAGATACGCAGTATTTT. Translated: CASSVGVGQGGDTQYF. The chain joins TRBV9 to TRBJ2-3, with TRBD1 as a possible D gene (5 bases). Trimming removed 0 bases from V and 5 bases from J, with 16 bases in between. From germline, CDR1 is SGDLS and CDR2 YYNGEE. This CDR3 is built from 16 residues.

V and J are TRBV20-1 and TRBJ1-1; D unresolved. The V gene lost 3 bases and the J gene lost 4 bases, with 12 bases spanning the gap. Germline loops: CDR1 DFQATT, CDR2 SNEGSKA (reference sequence). The CDR3 is 13 residues long. In DNA, the CDR3 is TGCAGTGCTAGTGTCAGGAGCACCACTGAAGCTTTCTTT. Amino acids: CSASVRSTTEAFF.

The rearrangement links TRBV3-1 to TRBJ2-7; no clear D gene. Trimming left V 0 bases short and J 3 bases short, with 6 bases between. From germline, CDR1 is LGHDT and CDR2 YNNKEL (reference sequence). This CDR3 has 13 amino acids. The CDR3 nucleotides read TGTGCCAGCAGCCAAGATGTAGACTACGAGCAGTACTTC. Encoded protein: CASSQDVDYEQYF.

This clonotype has more than one count but fewer than ten. The chain employs TRBV12-3 or TRBV12-4 and TRBJ2-7, with 7 nucleotides matching TRBD1. The trim removed 3 bases at V and 5 bases at J, leaving 1 base unmatched. The CDR3 has 12 amino acids. CDR3 loop: CASSLTGNEQYF. The CDR3 DNA reads TGTGCCAGCAGTTTGACAGGGAACGAGCAGTACTTC.

This clonotype was seen a handful of times. As DNA, the CDR3 is TGCAGTGCCGGACGGGACTCTCCAATCGGAGATACGCAGTATTTT. Amino acids: CSAGRDSPIGDTQYF. The genes are TRBV20-1 and TRBJ2-3; perhaps TRBD2 as D (6 bases). The germline CDR1 and CDR2 sequences are DFQATT and SNEGSKA (reference sequence). The CDR3 contains 15 residues. V lost 6 bases, J lost 5 bases, and 21 bases lay in between.